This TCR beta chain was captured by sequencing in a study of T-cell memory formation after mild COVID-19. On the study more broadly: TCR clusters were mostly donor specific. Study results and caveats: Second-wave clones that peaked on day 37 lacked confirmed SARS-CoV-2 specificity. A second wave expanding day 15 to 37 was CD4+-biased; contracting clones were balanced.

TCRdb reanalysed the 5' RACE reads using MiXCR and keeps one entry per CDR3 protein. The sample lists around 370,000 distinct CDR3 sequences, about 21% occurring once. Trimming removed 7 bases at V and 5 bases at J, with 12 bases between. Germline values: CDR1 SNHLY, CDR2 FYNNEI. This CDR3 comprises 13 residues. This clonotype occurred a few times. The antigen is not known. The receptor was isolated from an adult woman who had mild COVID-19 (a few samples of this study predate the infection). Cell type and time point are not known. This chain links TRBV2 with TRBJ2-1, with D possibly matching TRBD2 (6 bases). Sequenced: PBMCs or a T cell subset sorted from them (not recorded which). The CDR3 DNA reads TGTGCCAGCACCGTAACGGGGGACAATGAGCAGTTCTTC. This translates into CASTVTGDNEQFF.